This T cell receptor (beta chain) was sequenced during a study of control samples from healthy donors and cancer patients. Method: immunoSEQ multiplex PCR; TCRdb's copy keeps in-frame clones and lacks some. Among roughly 180,000 clones listed, 80% to 95% were seen once. The CDR3 is made up of 14 amino acids. Per the germline V gene, CDR1 is SNHLY and CDR2 is FYNNEI. The trim removed 7 bases at V and 8 bases at J, leaving 10 bases unmatched. The source is a middle-aged woman in good health. V gene TRBV2 combines with J gene TRBJ2-1; 8 nucleotides match TRBD2. The source material was blood. CDR3 residues: CASMRGARGDEQFF. The CDR3 DNA sequence: TGTGCCAGCATGCGGGGGGCCCGGGGGGATGAGCAGTTCTTC.